Described below is a single T cell receptor beta chain sequence and its context. The antigen this receptor binds is unknown. Base quality data are lacking; no much larger clone is found one base away. Ends trimmed: V by 1 base, J by 4 bases; bases unmatched to a gene: 5. Via the germline V gene (reference sequence), CDR1 is LNHDA and CDR2 SQIVND. The CDR3 sequence holds 15 residues, the cysteine and phenylalanine included. Just CDR3 DNA is preserved here, 45 bases in frame from base 1. The CDR3 regions of human TCRbeta chains were analyzed by immunosequencing. The study's processing was this. TCRs in the repertoires were compared against a reference library of SARS-CoV-2-specific TCRs that had been generated with the MIRA antigen-specificity platform. Breadth meant the fraction of unique TCRs that were SARS-CoV-2-associated, whereas depth meant the fraction of total T cells that were SARS-CoV-2-associated. Each spike-specific TCR was assigned to its reactive spike region and to a CD4 or CD8 class using the MIRA data. Log10-transformed breadth and depth values were compared by one-way ANOVA with Sidak's multiple comparisons tests. TCRdb retrieved this table from immuneACCESS and kept in-frame rearrangements only. Not all clones are present; in checked studies, unresolved V genes account for under half, and no reason is known for the remainder. The DNA was the basis for D and trimming; V, J and clone size are from that table. This sample lists some 200,000 clones; just over 90% were detected once. The ten largest clonotypes hold under 4% of the sample.

The source of the sample is a study of T cell responses to AZD1222 COVID-19 vaccine (dated by TCRdb to about 2021). The study in broad terms: TCR sequencing covered fewer than 250 trial participants: 200 to 220 given two doses of AZD1222 and 26 given two doses of MenACWY control vaccine. Trial participants were enrolled by age into subgroups of 18-55, 56-69 and 70-plus years, and about 150, 27 and 61 TCR-sequenced participants, respectively, were included in these subgroups. Broad study findings and their caveats: Only six AZD1222 recipients were SARS-CoV-2 seropositive at baseline, limiting conclusions about previously exposed vaccinees. Vaccine-associated CD4 TCRs spanned the whole spike protein, with dominant responses in regions 160-218 and 743-854. Because no day 14 peak-response samples were available, repertoires were characterized only after the peak T cell response. Participants were mostly white British and included more females than males, and it was suggested by the authors that clonal diversity may have been underestimated. After two AZD1222 doses, spike-specific TCR breadth and depth were significantly higher than at day 0 and than in MenACWY recipients. Reportedly, close to half of the unique spike-specific TCRs recognized epitopes lying outside the regions that are mutated in the B.1.351 and B.1.1.7 variants. The 56-69-year group was small, and its depth increase did not reach significance, likely because of low power.

The sample's time point label, in plain terms: about 28 days (+/-7) after the second vaccine dose. AZD1222 recipients whose second dose came at about 4 weeks and those whose second dose came at about 12 weeks were combined into one group, since spike-specific TCR depth and breadth did not differ between the two schedules. Vaccinee samples were obtained from the UK trials COV001 and COV002, which included a single-blind randomized controlled phase 2/3 trial of AZD1222 (ChAdOx1 nCoV-19) in healthy adults. Trial participant PBMC samples were collected at day 0 and day 28 after the second dose for TCRbeta chain sequencing.

Sequenced material: peripheral blood, taken 28 days after the second AZD1222 dose. The receptor chain draws on TRBV19 and TRBJ1-2; 8 of the junction bases match TRBD1. This clonotype was obtained from an adult who received the AZD1222 COVID-19 vaccine. The CDR3: CASSIATGGFYGYTF. The DNA reads as follows: TGTGCCAGTAGTATAGCAACAGGGGGGTTCTATGGCTACACCTTC.